The 26 T cell receptor beta chains in this list originate from one sample, sequenced in a study of blood T cell repertoires in COVID-19 (TCRdb year 2020). The protocol used for the library was the immunoSEQ multiplex PCR assay. As stored in TCRdb, this immuneACCESS dataset retains in-frame rearrangements with V and J assigned. A fraction of the clones does not appear; measured against another copy, unresolved V genes explain less than half of the discrepancy, and the remainder lacks a known reason. The sample has roughly 41,000 clones on record, approximately 90% of them singletons. Approximately 3% of the sample is in the top ten clones. Sequencing used PBMCs or T cells enriched from blood (not recorded which). Receptors originate from a woman aged 45-60 years who had recovered from COVID-19.

The chain uses TRBV11-2 and TRBJ2-3; no reliable D call. This CDR3 has 11 amino acids. Germline lookup yields CDR1 SGHAT and CDR2 FQNNGV. V was clipped by 1 base and J by 6 bases, with 2 bases between them. The CDR3, as DNA: TGTGCCAGCAGCTTAGCGGATACGCAGTATTTT. Translation gives CASSLADTQYF. Based on the CDR3 plus reference TRBV11-2 and TRBJ2-3, the full variable domain is EAGVAQSPRYKIIEKRQSVAFWCNPISGHATLYWYQQILGQGPKLLIQFQNNGVVDDSQLPKDRFSAERLKGVDSTLKIQPAKLEDSAVYLCASSLADTQYFGPGTRLTVL.

This chain uses TRBV21-1 with TRBJ2-7; the table names TRBD1, a call not compared with the DNA. TRBV21-1 is recorded as a pseudogene. The CDR3 sequence is 19 residues long. The CDR3 sequence is CASSKPLGPDRTCDYEQYF. In DNA, the CDR3 is TGTGCCAGCAGCAAACCCCTCGGTCCGGACAGGACATGTGACTACGAGCAGTACTTC.

The chain has TRBV30 and TRBJ1-6; a weak D match, TRBD1 (6 bases). The ends were cut back, 4 bases at V and 7 bases at J, with 11 bases in the middle. The CDR3 sequence is 13 residues long. The germline CDR1 and CDR2 sequences are GTSNPN and SVGIG (reference sequence). CDR3 DNA: TGTGCCTGGACTGGACAGCAAAATTCACCCCTCCACTTT. Amino acid sequence: CAWTGQQNSPLHF.

The rearrangement uses TRBV5-8 and TRBJ2-7; 8 nucleotides line up with TRBD1. CDR1 and CDR2 (germline): SGHTS, YDEGEE. V lost 4 bases to trimming and J lost 4 bases; unmatched junction nucleotides: 19. The CDR3 has 18 residues. CDR3 residues: CASSVKQGDNLLAYEQYF. The CDR3 DNA reads TGTGCCAGCAGCGTAAAACAGGGGGACAACCTTCTTGCGTACGAGCAGTACTTC.

V and J are TRBV6-5 and TRBJ2-7; tentative D call: TRBD1 (7 bases). This CDR3 spans 14 amino acids. Trimming shortened V by 7 bases and J by 5 bases, and 18 bases separated the two germline ends. Looked up from germline, CDR1 is MNHEY and CDR2 is SVGAGI. The CDR3 nucleotides are TGTGCCAGCACCCCAGGGGGGAGAGGCAACGAGCAGTACTTC. Residues: CASTPGGRGNEQYF.

The DNA of the CDR3 is TGTGCCAGCAGCTCCGGACAGAGCACTGAAGCTTTCTTT. Translated: CASSSGQSTEAFF. The chain has TRBV7-2 and TRBJ1-1; D might be TRBD1 (6 bases). The CDR3 spans 13 residues. Trimming removed 4 bases from V and 4 bases from J, with 10 bases in between. Germline CDR1 is SGHTA and CDR2 is FQGNSA.

This clone was observed a few times. This chain uses TRBV21-1 with TRBJ2-1; the table gives TRBD2 as D, unverified against the DNA. TRBV21-1 is assigned pseudogene status. The CDR3 is made up of 18 amino acids. Written as DNA, the CDR3 is TGTGCCAGCAGCAAAGTACATCCTAGCGCTAGCTCCTACAATGAGCAGTTCTTC. This encodes CASSKVHPSASSYNEQFF.

The chain is built from TRBV7-9 and TRBJ2-1, with TRBD1 identical over 7 bases. Trimming removed 4 bases from V and 2 bases from J; junction bases left unmatched: 5. This CDR3 is 15 amino acids long. Germline V gene sequence: CDR1 SEHNR, CDR2 FQNEAQ (reference sequence). CDR3 amino acids: CASSSQGSAYNEQFF. The DNA for the CDR3 is TGTGCCAGCAGCTCACAGGGGAGCGCCTACAATGAGCAGTTCTTC.

This chain connects TRBV28 to TRBJ2-2, with 8 bases aligning to TRBD2. V dropped 6 bases and J dropped 5; count of bases not matched to a gene: 5. This CDR3 contains 14 residues. Germline assignment: CDR1 MDHEN and CDR2 SYDVKM. In DNA, the CDR3 is TGTGCCAGCAGGCCGGGGGGGAGTACCGGGGAGCTGTTTTTT. Translation: CASRPGGSTGELFF.

V and J are TRBV5-8 and TRBJ2-2; D is ambiguous. Germline lookup yields CDR1 SGHTS and CDR2 YDEGEE. The CDR3 sequence is 14 residues long. The ends were cut back, 10 bases at V and 5 bases at J, with 18 bases in the middle. The CDR3 protein is CASFAQFVTGELFF. DNA for the CDR3: TGTGCCTCCTTCGCACAGTTTGTAACCGGGGAGCTGTTTTTT.

This clone was seen only once. The rearrangement links TRBV2 to TRBJ2-2; 9 bases match TRBD1. The germline V gene encodes CDR1 SNHLY and CDR2 FYNNEI. This CDR3 contains 17 residues. After removal of 6 bases from V and 5 bases from J, the junction contained 13 bases not matched to a gene. CDR3 bases: TGTGCCAGCAGGGGAGGTTTCCGGACAGGGGTAACCGGGGAGCTGTTTTTT. The encoded protein is CASRGGFRTGVTGELFF.

This chain uses TRBV6-4 with TRBJ2-6; D is ambiguous. The CDR3 totals 15 residues. Per germline, CDR1 MRHNA and CDR2 SNTAGT. Trimming took 4 bases from V and 0 from J, leaving 7 bases between them. The CDR3 loop is CASSATVSGANVLTF. In DNA, the CDR3 is TGTGCCAGCAGTGCTACAGTCTCTGGGGCCAACGTCCTGACTTTC.

The V gene is TRBV4-2, the J gene TRBJ1-1, with TRBD1 as a possible D gene (6 bases). The CDR3 length is 16 residues. Trimming removed 1 base from V and 6 bases from J, with 18 bases in between. Per germline, CDR1 LGHNA and CDR2 YNFKEQ. The CDR3: CASSQALVGANAEAFF. CDR3 DNA: TGTGCCAGCAGCCAAGCCTTAGTGGGGGCTAACGCTGAAGCTTTCTTT.

The chain couples TRBV4-3 to TRBJ2-1; TRBD2 might be the D (6 bases). The CDR3 is 16 amino acids. CDR1 and CDR2 from the germline V gene are LGHNA and YSLEER. Deletions cut 0 bases from V and 9 bases from J, with 18 bases between. CDR3 protein: CASSQERKGGFGEQFF. The DNA for the CDR3 is TGCGCCAGCAGCCAAGAGAGAAAAGGAGGGTTTGGTGAGCAGTTCTTC.

This clone was counted between two and nine times. The V and J genes are TRBV18 and TRBJ2-2; weak D call: TRBD2 (5 bases). Germline V gene data show CDR1 as KGHSH and CDR2 as LQKENI. The CDR3 length is 15 residues. Trimming took 1 base from V and 4 from J, leaving 10 bases between them. This CDR3 is CASSPRGGPTGELFF. CDR3 nucleotide sequence: TGTGCCAGCTCACCACGTGGCGGGCCCACCGGGGAGCTGTTTTTT.

The V call is TRBV6-2 or TRBV6-3, the J call TRBJ2-7; 9 nucleotides agree with TRBD1. The length of the CDR3 is 14 residues. The trim removed 6 bases at V and 6 bases at J, leaving 9 bases unmatched. CDR1 and CDR2 (germline): MNHEY, SVGEGT. CDR3 amino acids: CASSKPGQGLEQYF. DNA for the CDR3: TGTGCCAGCAGCAAACCGGGACAGGGCCTCGAGCAGTACTTC.

The rearrangement uses TRBV28 and TRBJ1-4; 7 nucleotides align to TRBD1. Germline CDR1 reads MDHEN; CDR2 reads SYDVKM. The V segment lost 2 bases and the J segment 4 bases; nucleotides outside the gene matches: 10. The CDR3 length is 17 residues. CDR3 nucleotide sequence: TGTGCCAGCAGTTTAAGGTTGGGGGACAGCCTTAATGAAAAACTGTTTTTT. As protein: CASSLRLGDSLNEKLFF.

This chain connects TRBV18 to TRBJ2-2, with D maybe TRBD2 (5 bases). Germline values: CDR1 KGHSH, CDR2 LQKENI. The CDR3 has 15 residues. Between the trimmed V and J ends, which lost 5 bases and 5 bases, there was a span of 15 bases. The CDR3 reads CASSFGILRTGELFF. The CDR3 DNA is TGTGCCAGCTCATTCGGGATTCTCAGGACCGGGGAGCTGTTTTTT. Supplemented by reference TRBV18 and TRBJ2-2, the full variable domain reads NAGVMQNPRHLVRRRGQEARLRCSPMKGHSHVYWYRQLPEEGLKFMVYLQKENIIDESGMPKERFSAEFPKEGPSILRIQQVVRGDSAAYFCASSFGILRTGELFFGEGSRLTVL.

The chain recombines TRBV2 with TRBJ1-5, with D possibly TRBD1 on 5 matching bases. Trimming took off 8 bases at V and 4 bases at J, with 12 bases between the two ends. The CDR3 length is 13 residues. CDR1 SNHLY and CDR2 FYNNEI come from the germline V gene. CDR3 DNA: TGTGCCAGCGGAGATGGGGGGAATCAGCCCCAGCATTTT. Translation gives CASGDGGNQPQHF.

This clone was detected only a few times. V and J are TRBV5-6 and TRBJ1-1; D might be TRBD1 (6 bases). Germline-derived CDR1 and CDR2 are SGHDT and YYEEEE. This CDR3 has 15 amino acids. Trimming removed 3 bases at V and 4 bases at J, with 16 bases between. The CDR3 bases are TGTGCCAGCAGCTGGATGACAGGATTTTTCACTGAAGCTTTCTTT. This gives the protein CASSWMTGFFTEAFF.

V usage is TRBV5-1 and J usage is TRBJ1-1; the D gene is possibly TRBD1 (5 bases). The CDR3 extends over 14 amino acids. Germline V gene lookup returns CDR1 SGHRS and CDR2 YFSETQ. Deletions cut 0 bases from V and 1 base from J, with 7 bases between. CDR3 sequence: CASSLDRTNTEAFF. The CDR3 DNA sequence: TGCGCCAGCAGCTTGGACAGGACGAACACTGAAGCTTTCTTT.

The chain carries TRBV18 and TRBJ1-1; D is unclear. The CDR3 length is 13 residues. Trimming took 8 bases from V and 0 from J, leaving 10 bases between them. The germline gives CDR1 KGHSH, CDR2 LQKENI. CDR3 region: CASATTLNTEAFF. Here the CDR3 DNA reads TGTGCCAGCGCGACAACTTTGAACACTGAAGCTTTCTTT.

The J gene is TRBJ2-1, the V gene TRBV19; D call uncertain. V was clipped by 4 bases and J by 8 bases, with 9 bases between them. The CDR3 consists of 12 residues. Germline CDR1 reads LNHDA; CDR2 reads SQIVND (reference sequence). The CDR3 is CASSSGFHEQFF. CDR3 nucleotide sequence: TGTGCCAGTAGTAGTGGCTTCCATGAGCAGTTCTTC.

This chain joins TRBV25-1 and TRBJ1-5; 8 nucleotides match TRBD1. Germline V lookup: CDR1 MGHDK, CDR2 SYGVNS. Trimming cost V 6 bases and J 3 bases; bases outside gene matches: 4. The CDR3 length is 14 residues. The CDR3, as DNA: TGTGCCAGCAGGCAGACAGGGGACAATCAGCCCCAGCATTTT. Amino acid sequence: CASRQTGDNQPQHF.

The V and J genes are TRBV7-9 and TRBJ1-1; maybe TRBD1 (5 bases). CDR1 is SEHNR and CDR2 is FQNEAQ in the germline V gene (reference sequence). V was trimmed by 5 bases and J by 6 bases, leaving 19 bases between them. The CDR3 runs 15 residues. The CDR3 here is CASSLRTSPIAEAFF. CDR3 nucleotide sequence: TGTGCCAGCAGCCTTCGGACAAGTCCGATCGCTGAAGCTTTCTTT.

In this sample, this clone turned up once. The chain combines TRBV6-5 with TRBJ2-7; 10 positions agree with TRBD1. The CDR3 is 14 amino acids. With V trimmed by 6 bases and J by 6 bases, 8 bases remained unmatched. Germline V gene data show CDR1 as MNHEY and CDR2 as SVGAGI. The CDR3 DNA sequence: TGTGCCAGCAGCCGTCCGGGACAGGGGACCGAGCAGTACTTC. This encodes CASSRPGQGTEQYF.